This TCR beta chain was identified in a study of human T cells and chemical hapten exposure. For the study at large: Patients, largely female, had alopecia areata, totalis or universalis.

Time point specified: pre-sensitization, week 0. The treatment here: therapeutic diphenylcyclopropenone sensitization with weekly scalp DPC. For the library, individual cDNA molecules each received unique molecular identifiers. TCRdb passed the RACE reads through MiXCR, listing each CDR3 protein once. The repertoire holds 190,000 or so distinct CDR3 sequences, with around 30% as singletons. This clonotype was seen only a few times. CDR3 size: 15 residues. Trimming shortened V by 1 base and J by 0 bases, and 12 bases separated the two germline ends. Germline CDR1 is SQVTM and CDR2 is ANQGSEA. This specimen was whole blood, taken in connection with sensitization to the hapten diphenylcyclopropenone (DPC). This clonotype was obtained from a woman under 40 with alopecia areata. Some clones in this sample may be carry-over from other donors' samples. The chain recombines TRBV29-1 with TRBJ1-1, with D possibly TRBD1 on 6 matching bases. The CDR3 spells CSVEVGGGVNTEAFF. The CDR3 DNA follows: TGCAGCGTTGAAGTAGGGGGGGGGGTGAACACTGAAGCTTTCTTT.